This passage covers 29 T cell receptor beta chains from one sample sequenced in a study of blood T cell repertoires in COVID-19. TCRdb keeps only in-frame clones here, not all; method: immunoSEQ multiplex PCR. This sample carries roughly 170,000 clones, more than 65% of them seen once, and the ten largest clones take 15% to 20%. Specimen: PBMCs or T cells enriched from blood (not recorded which). The receptors shown here come from a man in his fifties or sixties who had recovered from COVID-19.

The J gene is TRBJ2-2, the V gene TRBV7-9; TRBD2 agrees at 11 bases. V was pared by 3 bases and J by 4 bases, with 7 bases of the junction left unmatched. There are 17 residues in the CDR3. From germline, CDR1 is SEHNR and CDR2 FQNEAQ (reference sequence). The CDR3 loop reads CASSFMLAGGTTGELFF. Written as DNA, the CDR3 is TGTGCCAGCAGCTTCATGTTAGCGGGGGGGACCACCGGGGAGCTGTTTTTT.

The chain recombines TRBV7-8 with TRBJ1-1; 10 bases fit TRBD1. The CDR3 loop spans 15 amino acids. The ends lost 3 bases at V and 5 bases at J; junction bases unmatched: 6. Germline CDR1 reads SGHVS; CDR2 reads FQNEAQ. In DNA, the CDR3 is TGTGCCAGCAGCTTCTTGGGACAGGGGATAACTGAAGCTTTCTTT. This gives the protein CASSFLGQGITEAFF. The full variable domain, rest sourced from reference TRBV7-8 and TRBJ1-1, is GAGVSQSPRYKVAKRGQDVALRCDPISGHVSLFWYQQALGQGPEFLTYFQNEAQLDKSGLPSDRFFAERPEGSVSTLKIQRTQQEDSAVYLCASSFLGQGITEAFFGQGTRLTVV.

The chain links TRBV12-3 or TRBV12-4 to TRBJ1-5, with no clear D. This CDR3 region has 13 residues. Between the trimmed V and J ends, which lost 0 bases and 5 bases, there was a span of 5 bases. The chain's CDR3 is CASSLAGYQPQHF. The CDR3 DNA is TGTGCCAGCAGTTTAGCCGGTTATCAGCCCCAGCATTTT.

This chain joins TRBV27 and TRBJ1-2; D might be TRBD1 (5 bases). Germline CDR1 is MNHEY and CDR2 is SMNVEV (reference sequence). The length of the CDR3 is 17 residues. The ends were cut back, 0 bases at V and 2 bases at J, with 16 bases in the middle. CDR3 region: CASSLSWTPNRNYGYTF. CDR3 nucleotide sequence: TGTGCCAGCAGTTTATCGTGGACACCCAATAGAAACTATGGCTACACCTTC.

The chain links TRBV30 to TRBJ1-1; tentative D call: TRBD1 (5 bases). The germline CDR1 and CDR2 sequences are GTSNPN and SVGIG (reference sequence). Trimming took 0 bases from V and 10 from J, leaving 15 bases between them. The CDR3 totals 13 residues. DNA for the CDR3: TGTGCCTGGAGTGTAATCCCCGGGGGACCAGCTTTCTTT. It yields the protein CAWSVIPGGPAFF. Full variable domain (missing parts from reference TRBV30 and TRBJ1-1): SQTIHQWPATLVQPVGSPLSLECTVEGTSNPNLYWYRQAAGRGLQLLFYSVGIGQISSEVPQNLSASRPQDRQFILSSKKLLLSDSGFYLCAWSVIPGGPAFFGQGTRLTVV.

The J gene is TRBJ2-7, the V gene TRBV14; 7 bases are shared with TRBD2. CDR3 length: 14 amino acids. With V trimmed by 1 base and J by 7 bases, 7 bases remained unmatched. Germline lookup yields CDR1 SGHDN and CDR2 FVKESK. The CDR3 nucleotides are TGTGCCAGCAGCCAAGTGGGAGGGTTTGGTGAGCAGTACTTC. Amino acid sequence: CASSQVGGFGEQYF.

The gene calls are TRBV7-9 and TRBJ2-2, with D possibly TRBD2 on 6 matching bases. The CDR3 spans 15 residues. Deletions cut 2 bases from V and 8 bases from J, with 15 bases between. From germline, CDR1 is SEHNR and CDR2 FQNEAQ (reference sequence). The CDR3 DNA reads as TGTGCCAGCAGCTTACAACTAGGCGGGATGGGGGAGCTGTTTTTT. This codes for CASSLQLGGMGELFF.

This chain joins TRBV5-1 and TRBJ1-1; 9 positions match TRBD1. CDR3 length: 14 residues. V was clipped by 4 bases and J by 6 bases; unmatched bases: 7. Germline V gives CDR1 SGHRS, CDR2 YFSETQ. The CDR3 loop is CASSTGTGFAEAFF. For the CDR3, the DNA is TGCGCCAGCAGCACCGGGACAGGGTTCGCTGAAGCTTTCTTT.

The chain combines TRBV5-4 with TRBJ1-2, with TRBD1 as a possible D gene (5 bases). V shed 0 bases and J shed 3 bases, with 12 bases lying between them. This CDR3 is 15 amino acids long. Germline lookup yields CDR1 SGHNT and CDR2 YYREEE (reference sequence). CDR3 DNA: TGTGCCAGCAGCTTGGCGCCAGGGTCAGACTATGGCTACACCTTC. Its protein product is CASSLAPGSDYGYTF.

The CDR3 here is CASSSDPLNRFFYRDTEAFF. In nucleotides, the CDR3 is TGTGCCAGCAGCTCCGACCCATTGAACAGGTTTTTTTACCGTGACACTGAAGCTTTCTTT. The chain joins TRBV13 to TRBJ1-1; D might be TRBD1 (5 bases). CDR1 is PRHDT, CDR2 FYEKMQ, per germline (reference sequence). Trimming took 4 bases from V and 3 from J, leaving 30 bases between them. The CDR3 has 20 residues. The full variable domain, its missing parts supplied by reference TRBV13 and TRBJ1-1, is AAGVIQSPRHLIKEKRETATLKCYPIPRHDTVYWYQQGPGQDPQFLISFYEKMQSDKGSIPDRFSAQQFSDYHSELNMSSLELGDSALYFCASSSDPLNRFFYRDTEAFFGQGTRLTVV.

This clone was detected only a few times. The CDR3 protein is CASSPSSTNPAFF. In nucleotides, the CDR3 is TGTGCCAGCTCACCCTCCTCTACCAACCCGGCTTTCTTT. The V call is TRBV18, the J call TRBJ1-1; D is undetermined. The CDR3 runs to 13 residues. From germline, CDR1 is KGHSH and CDR2 LQKENI. V gave up 3 bases and J gave up 11 bases, with 16 bases separating them.

The chain uses TRBV19 and TRBJ2-7; D may be TRBD2 (5 bases). This CDR3 contains 17 residues. The V gene lost 0 bases and the J gene lost 7 bases, with 22 bases spanning the gap. Germline assignment: CDR1 LNHDA and CDR2 SQIVND (reference sequence). As DNA, the CDR3 is TGTGCCAGTAGTATAGATCCGGGCCCAACGACCCGGAGGGAGCAGTACTTC. Translation gives CASSIDPGPTTRREQYF.

Of note for this clone: At one of its ends the junction is not consistent with the germline gene, which may arise from a read error. The V and J genes are TRBV12-3 or TRBV12-4 and TRBJ2-7, with D uncertain. There are 11 residues in the CDR3. The CDR3 DNA is TGTGCCAGCAGCACAAGTGTACAGAAGGACTTC. It codes for CASSTSVQKDF.

This clone was detected once. The chain links TRBV6-1 to TRBJ2-3; weak D call: TRBD2 (5 bases). Trimming shortened V by 4 bases and J by 2 bases, and 7 bases separated the two germline ends. The CDR3 runs to 13 residues. Germline CDR1 reads MNHNS; CDR2 reads SASEGT. This CDR3 reads CASSGSDTDTQYF. The CDR3 region has the DNA TGTGCCAGCAGTGGTAGCGACACAGATACGCAGTATTTT.

J is TRBJ1-2 and V is TRBV6-5, with 8 bases lining up with TRBD1. The CDR3 contains 13 residues. V was clipped by 6 bases and J by 8 bases; unmatched bases: 8. Germline CDR1 is MNHEY and CDR2 is SVGAGI. The CDR3 sequence: CASSLTGGGGYTF. Written as DNA, the CDR3 is TGTGCCAGCAGCCTAACAGGGGGGGGAGGCTACACCTTC.

The V call is TRBV11-3, the J call TRBJ2-1, with D possibly matching TRBD1 (5 bases). The CDR3 totals 15 residues. V lost 2 bases and J lost 5, with 13 bases in between. CDR1 is SGHNT and CDR2 is YENEEA in the germline V gene. CDR3 protein: CASSLLSGIHNEQFF. CDR3 DNA: TGTGCCAGCAGCTTACTCTCAGGGATCCACAATGAGCAGTTCTTC. Drawing the rest from reference TRBV11-3 and TRBJ2-1, the complete variable domain is EAGVVQSPRYKIIEKKQPVAFWCNPISGHNTLYWYLQNLGQGPELLIRYENEEAVDDSQLPKDRFSAERLKGVDSTLKIQPAELGDSAVYLCASSLLSGIHNEQFFGPGTRLTVL.

The V gene is TRBV11-2, the J gene TRBJ2-5; 11 bases match TRBD2. V trimming: 3 bases; J trimming: 6 bases; junction bases outside the gene matches: 3. The CDR3 contains 14 residues. The germline gives CDR1 SGHAT, CDR2 FQNNGV. The CDR3 loop is CASSFSGGEKTQYF. The DNA for the CDR3 is TGTGCCAGCAGCTTTAGCGGGGGGGAAAAGACCCAGTACTTC.

The V call is TRBV27, the J call TRBJ2-1; 11 nucleotides match TRBD2. V lost 3 bases to trimming and J lost 7 bases; unmatched junction nucleotides: 8. Germline CDR1 reads MNHEY; CDR2 reads SMNVEV (reference sequence). This CDR3 is 16 amino acids long. In DNA, the CDR3 is TGTGCCAGCAGTTTTATGACTAGCGGGACTCGGAATGAGCAGTTCTTC. As protein: CASSFMTSGTRNEQFF.

This clone was observed a handful of times. J is TRBJ2-2 and V is TRBV13, with D unresolved. V was shortened by 4 bases and J by 4 bases, with 19 bases between the two germline ends. The CDR3 length is 17 residues. Germline V CDR1 and CDR2: PRHDT, FYEKMQ (reference sequence). The CDR3 DNA reads as TGTGCCAGCAGCTCCCGTGACTTAGCACCGGGCACCGGGGAGCTGTTTTTT. This sequence encodes CASSSRDLAPGTGELFF.

This clone was recorded only once. V and J are TRBV12-5 and TRBJ2-3, with a weak D call TRBD2 (5 bases). The CDR3 totals 13 residues. Trimming removed 2 bases at V and 3 bases at J, with 6 bases between. Looked up from germline, CDR1 is LGHNT and CDR2 is FRNRAP. The CDR3 loop is CASGLRETDTQYF. CDR3 DNA sequence: TGTGCTAGTGGTTTGCGGGAAACAGATACGCAGTATTTT.

This sequence joins TRBV27 and TRBJ2-7; 7 bases align to TRBD2. This CDR3 has 15 residues. Germline-derived CDR1 and CDR2 are MNHEY and SMNVEV (reference sequence). V gave up 4 bases and J gave up 3 bases; unmatched junction bases: 9. The CDR3 coding sequence is TGTGCCAGCAGTTCCCAACCGGGAGGAGTCTACGAGCAGTACTTC. Protein sequence: CASSSQPGGVYEQYF.

The chain has TRBV4-2 and TRBJ1-3; TRBD1 matches 7 bases. The CDR3 has 14 residues. The V segment lost 3 bases and the J segment 4 bases; nucleotides outside the gene matches: 3. Germline V lookup: CDR1 LGHNA, CDR2 YNFKEQ. The CDR3 sequence is CASSHGTVGNTIYF. CDR3 sequence (DNA): TGTGCCAGCAGCCACGGGACAGTAGGAAACACCATATATTTT.

This clone occurred once. The CDR3 region is CASSQFGTGGTEAFF. As DNA, the CDR3 is TGTGCCAGCAGCCAGTTTGGGACAGGGGGCACTGAAGCTTTCTTT. The chain is built from TRBV14 and TRBJ1-1; 11 nucleotides align to TRBD1. V trimming: 3 bases; J trimming: 4 bases; junction bases outside the gene matches: 4. CDR1 is SGHDN and CDR2 is FVKESK in the germline V gene. There are 15 residues in the CDR3.

The gene calls are TRBV20-1 and TRBJ2-4; a possible D gene is TRBD1 (6 bases). Germline values: CDR1 DFQATT, CDR2 SNEGSKA (reference sequence). The CDR3 is 11 amino acids. Trimming left V 3 bases short and J 8 bases short, with 8 bases between. The CDR3 here is CSARDSHIQYF. The CDR3, as DNA: TGCAGTGCTAGGGACAGTCACATTCAGTACTTC.

The chain couples TRBV9 to TRBJ2-3, with 9 bases that match TRBD1. The germline gives CDR1 SGDLS, CDR2 YYNGEE. With 4 bases clipped from V and 1 base from J, the junction kept 4 bases outside the gene matches. This CDR3 comprises 15 residues. The CDR3: CASSPRTGGTDTQYF. The CDR3 DNA sequence: TGTGCCAGCAGCCCCCGGACAGGGGGCACAGATACGCAGTATTTT.

The chain has TRBV20-1 and TRBJ2-4; possibly TRBD2 for D (6 bases). V lost 3 bases, J lost 0 bases, and 15 bases lay in between. The CDR3 loop spans 16 amino acids. Germline V gene data show CDR1 as DFQATT and CDR2 as SNEGSKA (reference sequence). CDR3 amino acids: CSASRPGGLAKNIQYF. The CDR3 DNA reads as TGCAGTGCTAGTCGACCCGGGGGTCTAGCCAAAAACATTCAGTACTTC.

This sequence joins TRBV28 and TRBJ2-2, with 8 bases identical to TRBD1. The germline V gene has CDR1 MDHEN and CDR2 SYDVKM. The CDR3 totals 15 residues. Losses at the gene ends were 6 bases for V and 4 bases for J; bases not matched to a gene: 7. CDR3 region: CASSPGGAGTGELFF. The CDR3 DNA sequence: TGTGCCAGCAGCCCAGGGGGCGCCGGCACCGGGGAGCTGTTTTTT.

This chain connects TRBV28 to TRBJ1-1; tentative D call: TRBD1 (6 bases). The CDR3 runs to 15 residues. V gave up 7 bases and J gave up 0 bases, with 15 bases separating them. CDR1 and CDR2 from the germline V gene are MDHEN and SYDVKM. The CDR3 here is CASKGPGQLNTEAFF. The CDR3 DNA reads as TGTGCCAGCAAGGGTCCCGGACAGCTGAACACTGAAGCTTTCTTT. Full variable domain (rest looked up from reference TRBV28 and TRBJ1-1): DVKVTQSSRYLVKRTGEKVFLECVQDMDHENMFWYRQDPGLGLRLIYFSYDVKMKEKGDIPEGYSVSREKKERFSLILESASTNQTSMYLCASKGPGQLNTEAFFGQGTRLTVV.

The rearrangement joins TRBV18 to TRBJ2-1, with a tentative D call TRBD2 (5 bases). Germline values: CDR1 KGHSH, CDR2 LQKENI. CDR3 length: 14 residues. The V gene lost 5 bases and the J gene lost 0 bases, with 8 bases spanning the gap. DNA of the CDR3: TGTGCCAGCTCATCCGGGGACTCCTACAATGAGCAGTTCTTC. Its protein is CASSSGDSYNEQFF. The variable domain in full, with the rest retrieved from reference TRBV18 and TRBJ2-1, is NAGVMQNPRHLVRRRGQEARLRCSPMKGHSHVYWYRQLPEEGLKFMVYLQKENIIDESGMPKERFSAEFPKEGPSILRIQQVVRGDSAAYFCASSSGDSYNEQFFGPGTRLTVL.